One sample yielded the 18 T cell receptor beta chains listed below, sequenced in a study of blood T cell repertoires in COVID-19. This table comes from immunoSEQ multiplex PCR, and its TCRdb copy is limited to in-frame clones, with some not included. The sample shows about 320,000 clones, around 90% of them seen only once. The sequenced material came from PBMCs or T cells enriched from blood (not recorded which). These receptors all stem from a man in his thirties or forties who had recovered from COVID-19.

The rearrangement uses TRBV6-5 and TRBJ1-2, with 9 bases aligning to TRBD1. Trimming at V came to 5 bases and at J to 7 bases, leaving 8 bases not matched to a gene. There are 14 residues in the CDR3. The V gene's germline CDR1 is MNHEY and CDR2 SVGAGI. Here the CDR3 DNA reads TGTGCCAGCAGTAACTTAGGACAGGGGTCTGGCTACACCTTC. Translating gives CASSNLGQGSGYTF.

A few counts support this clone. This chain connects TRBV6-5 to TRBJ1-6; 8 positions match TRBD1. The CDR3 loop spans 13 amino acids. The germline V gene has CDR1 MNHEY and CDR2 SVGAGI. The V gene end was trimmed by 11 bases and the J gene end by 4 bases; junction bases not matched to a gene: 4. DNA for the CDR3: TGTGCCTCGGGACAGGCTTATAATTCACCCCTCCACTTT. Translating gives CASGQAYNSPLHF.

The rearrangement links TRBV12-3 or TRBV12-4 to TRBJ2-3; a weak D match, TRBD2 (6 bases). The CDR3 totals 12 residues. The ends were cut back, 9 bases at V and 4 bases at J, with 11 bases in the middle. CDR3 residues: CASGPSADTQYF. CDR3 coding DNA: TGTGCCAGTGGGCCTAGCGCAGATACGCAGTATTTT.

The chain combines TRBV27 with TRBJ2-2, with TRBD1 as a possible D gene (6 bases). CDR3 length: 16 amino acids. Germline CDR1 and CDR2: MNHEY and SMNVEV (reference sequence). V was cut by 4 bases and J by 0 bases, with 12 bases left in between. CDR3 region: CASSSLTGANTGELFF. CDR3 bases: TGTGCCAGCAGTTCCTTGACAGGAGCGAACACCGGGGAGCTGTTTTTT.

V usage is TRBV5-1 and J usage is TRBJ2-7, with TRBD1 matching over 7 bases. The germline V gene encodes CDR1 SGHRS and CDR2 YFSETQ. Trimming took 6 bases from V and 0 from J; bases not matched to a gene: 6. There are 14 residues in the CDR3. CDR3 nucleotides: TGCGCCAGCACCCTGACAGGGAGCTCCTACGAGCAGTACTTC. Translating it yields CASTLTGSSYEQYF. Looking up the rest from reference TRBV5-1 and TRBJ2-7 gives the full variable domain: KAGVTQTPRYLIKTRGQQVTLSCSPISGHRSVSWYQQTPGQGLQFLFEYFSETQRNKGNFPGRFSGRQFSNSRSEMNVSTLELGDSALYLCASTLTGSSYEQYFGPGTRLTVT.

The chain uses TRBV5-8 and TRBJ2-3; TRBD2 agrees at 7 bases. Germline trimming cut 3 bases from V and 5 bases from J; bases unmatched to any gene: 9. The germline CDR1 and CDR2 sequences are SGHTS and YDEGEE. The CDR3 has 15 residues. CDR3: CASSSSGGRIDTQYF. The CDR3 nucleotides read TGTGCCAGCAGCTCGTCGGGAGGCCGAATAGATACGCAGTATTTT.

This clone is a singleton in its sample. The chain carries TRBV19 and TRBJ2-2, with a weak D call TRBD1 (6 bases). The ends were cut back, 7 bases at V and 3 bases at J, with 15 bases in the middle. Per the germline V gene, CDR1 is LNHDA and CDR2 is SQIVND (reference sequence). The CDR3 totals 15 residues. The CDR3 nucleotides are TGTGCCAGTACCCCTGCCGGGACACACACCGGGGAGCTGTTTTTT. It translates to CASTPAGTHTGELFF.

This chain joins TRBV11-2 and TRBJ1-3, with D uncertain. Germline CDR1 is SGHAT and CDR2 is FQNNGV. The CDR3 runs 17 residues. V was pared by 5 bases and J by 4 bases, with 21 bases between. This CDR3 reads CASSQASSGQPGNTIYF. As DNA, the CDR3 is TGTGCCAGCAGCCAAGCCTCTTCAGGTCAACCCGGAAACACCATATATTTT. The full variable domain, with the rest looked up from reference TRBV11-2 and TRBJ1-3, is EAGVAQSPRYKIIEKRQSVAFWCNPISGHATLYWYQQILGQGPKLLIQFQNNGVVDDSQLPKDRFSAERLKGVDSTLKIQPAKLEDSAVYLCASSQASSGQPGNTIYFGEGSWLTVV.

This clone was seen a few times. This chain uses TRBV5-6 with TRBJ2-2; 7 bases align to TRBD1. The V gene's germline CDR1 is SGHDT and CDR2 YYEEEE. Germline trimming cut 0 bases from V and 5 bases from J; bases unmatched to any gene: 1. This CDR3 is 14 amino acids long. The CDR3 DNA follows: TGTGCCAGCAGCTTGGGACAGGGAACCGGGGAGCTGTTTTTT. Encoded protein: CASSLGQGTGELFF.

The CDR3 DNA reads as TGCGCCAGCAGTGAACAGGGAAAGAGCGAGCAGTACTTC. Protein product: CASSEQGKSEQYF. This sequence joins TRBV10-2 and TRBJ2-7, with D possibly TRBD1 on 6 matching bases. The CDR3 is made up of 13 amino acids. Trimming left V 3 bases short and J 6 bases short, with 12 bases between. Germline values: CDR1 WSHSY, CDR2 SAAADI.

This rearrangement joins TRBV5-1 to TRBJ1-3, with D hard to call. Germline V gene lookup returns CDR1 SGHRS and CDR2 YFSETQ. The length of the CDR3 is 16 residues. V was cut by 0 bases and J by 0 bases, with 10 bases left in between. CDR3 in DNA: TGCGCCAGCAGCTTGGGAGCGGGGATCTCTGGAAACACCATATATTTT. Translation: CASSLGAGISGNTIYF.

The chain is built from TRBV10-1 and TRBJ2-3; 7 bases align to TRBD1. Germline values: CDR1 WNHNN, CDR2 SYGVQD (reference sequence). The CDR3 has 14 residues. V was pared by 1 base and J by 6 bases, with 4 bases of the junction left unmatched. CDR3 sequence reads: CASSEYRGPDTQYF. CDR3 nucleotide sequence: TGCGCCAGCAGTGAGTACAGGGGCCCGGATACGCAGTATTTT.

This clone appeared once. The J gene is TRBJ1-5, the V gene TRBV19, with a weak D call TRBD1 (5 bases). Trimming cost V 1 base and J 4 bases, with 17 bases left between them. Germline CDR1 and CDR2: LNHDA and SQIVND (reference sequence). The CDR3 loop spans 17 amino acids. The CDR3 DNA reads TGTGCCAGTAGTATAGGGTTTGTGACAGAGAATAATCAGCCCCAGCATTTT. Translation gives CASSIGFVTENNQPQHF.

This clone appeared a few times. The V and J genes are TRBV28 and TRBJ2-6, with D perhaps TRBD2 (6 bases). Germline lookup yields CDR1 MDHEN and CDR2 SYDVKM. The CDR3 is 16 residues long. The ends were cut back, 6 bases at V and 3 bases at J, with 15 bases in the middle. CDR3 in DNA: TGTGCCAGCAGGATCGGGGGAAGCTATGGGGCCAACGTCCTGACTTTC. It codes for CASRIGGSYGANVLTF. Using reference TRBV28 and TRBJ2-6 for the parts outside the CDR3, the full variable domain is DVKVTQSSRYLVKRTGEKVFLECVQDMDHENMFWYRQDPGLGLRLIYFSYDVKMKEKGDIPEGYSVSREKKERFSLILESASTNQTSMYLCASRIGGSYGANVLTFGAGSRLTVL.

This sequence joins TRBV29-1 and TRBJ2-1; TRBD2 agrees at 8 bases. V was pared by 6 bases and J by 8 bases, with 15 bases of the junction left unmatched. Germline V gene data show CDR1 as SQVTM and CDR2 as ANQGSEA. The CDR3 spans 15 residues. CDR3 region: CSVGGGPVVDHEQFF. The CDR3 DNA reads TGCAGCGTCGGGGGGGGACCAGTAGTCGACCATGAGCAGTTCTTC.

The V gene is TRBV4-2, the J gene TRBJ1-1; TRBD1 aligns across 10 bases. CDR3 length equals 14 residues. The germline CDR1 and CDR2 sequences are LGHNA and YNFKEQ. With V trimmed by 4 bases and J by 1 base, 0 bases remained unmatched. CDR3 region: CASSRTGGNTEAFF. As DNA, the CDR3 is TGTGCCAGCAGCCGGACAGGGGGGAACACTGAAGCTTTCTTT.

The rearrangement uses TRBV5-3 and TRBJ2-1; weak D call: TRBD2 (6 bases). TRBV5-3 qualifies as an ORF whose function is uncertain. The V end lost 2 bases, the J end lost 0 bases, and 21 bases lay between the germline ends. This CDR3 has 19 amino acids. The CDR3 DNA is TGTGCCAGAAGCTTCGAGCCGGGGGTACTTCTCACCTCCTACAATGAGCAGTTCTTC. This sequence encodes CARSFEPGVLLTSYNEQFF.

J is TRBJ2-3 and V is TRBV20-1; a weak D match, TRBD2 (5 bases). Trimming took off 6 bases at V and 6 bases at J, with 7 bases between the two ends. This CDR3 spans 10 amino acids. Germline values: CDR1 DFQATT, CDR2 SNEGSKA (reference sequence). CDR3 in DNA: TGCAGTGCACCGGGGGATACGCAGTATTTT. It is translated as CSAPGDTQYF.